This T cell receptor beta chain was recorded in a study of T cell changes during pregnancy in multiple sclerosis. This CDR3 has 15 amino acids. V shed 4 bases, J shed 5 bases, and the junction held 7 bases outside the gene matches. Germline-derived CDR1 and CDR2 are SGHDN and FVKESK. Some clones are missing from TCRdb's copy, which holds only in-frame ones; the method was immunoSEQ multiplex PCR. This table holds 90,000 to 120,000 clones, 85% to 95% found once. This clonotype was obtained from a female donor in good health, enrolled as a control in a pregnancy study. The material sequenced was peripheral blood, taken in the third trimester of pregnancy. This chain connects TRBV14 to TRBJ2-1, with 8 bases lining up with TRBD1. This CDR3 reads CASSPPGQVNNEQFF. The CDR3 coding sequence is TGTGCCAGCAGCCCTCCGGGACAGGTTAACAATGAGCAGTTCTTC. The full variable domain, completed using reference TRBV14 and TRBJ2-1, is EAGVTQFPSHSVIEKGQTVTLRCDPISGHDNLYWYRRVMGKEIKFLLHFVKESKQDESGMPNNRFLAERTGGTYSTLKVQPAELEDSGVYFCASSPPGQVNNEQFFGPGTRLTVL.